The rows below give T cell receptor beta chains drawn from one sample of a study of metastatic and nonmetastatic thyroid tumors. TCRdb reprocessed the PCR reads using MiXCR. This repertoire shows 10,000 to 15,000 clones, 27% found once; its top ten account for 15% to 20%. The source material was tumor tissue. These receptors originate from a female donor with papillary thyroid cancer or a benign thyroid nodule (not recorded which). Some clones in this sample may be carry-over from other donors' samples. CDR3s include the opening cysteine and the closing phenylalanine or tryptophan. The D gene is left open where the match is weak. The size field is filled for only some rows; it gives once, few, many or a size class.

len: 16
v_gene: TRBV6-4
j_gene: TRBJ2-7
abundance: .
d_gene: .
CDR3aa: CASSEDFTQSQYEQYF
CDR3nt: TGTGCCAGCAGTGAAGACTTTACCCAAAGTCAGTACGAGCAGTACTTC

len: 14
v_gene: TRBV2
j_gene: TRBJ2-1
abundance: medium-sized
d_gene: .
CDR3aa: CASSPRSRWNEQFF
CDR3nt: TGTGCCAGCAGTCCCCGGTCACGTTGGAATGAGCAGTTCTTC

len: 10
v_gene: TRBV7-8
j_gene: TRBJ1-6
abundance: .
d_gene: TRBD1
CDR3aa: CASSLAGGQF
CDR3nt: TGTGCCAGCAGCTTAGCAGGGGGCCAATTT

len: 19
v_gene: TRBV28
j_gene: TRBJ2-7
abundance: medium-sized
d_gene: TRBD2
CDR3aa: CASSPTTSSGRSFSYEQYF
CDR3nt: TGTGCCAGCAGTCCCACGACTTCTAGCGGGAGGTCCTTCTCCTACGAGCAGTACTTC

len: 15
v_gene: TRBV11-2
j_gene: TRBJ1-4
abundance: medium-sized
d_gene: .
CDR3aa: CASSSKQGLNEKLFF
CDR3nt: TGTGCCAGCAGCAGCAAACAGGGACTTAATGAAAAACTGTTTTTT

len: 13
v_gene: TRBV20-1
j_gene: TRBJ1-2
abundance: many
d_gene: .
CDR3aa: CSAAIASTYGYTF
CDR3nt: TGCAGTGCTGCTATCGCAAGTACCTATGGCTACACCTTC

len: 15
v_gene: TRBV3-1
j_gene: TRBJ2-3
abundance: many
d_gene: .
CDR3aa: CASSQGQTSTDTQYF
CDR3nt: TGTGCCAGCAGCCAAGGACAGACAAGCACAGATACGCAGTATTTT

len: 14
v_gene: TRBV5-6
j_gene: TRBJ1-2
abundance: medium-sized
d_gene: .
CDR3aa: CASSFGRPTYGYTF
CDR3nt: TGTGCCAGCAGCTTCGGACGGCCCACCTATGGCTACACCTTC

len: 14
v_gene: TRBV5-6
j_gene: TRBJ2-7
abundance: .
d_gene: TRBD2
CDR3aa: CASSFPGLGNSQYF
CDR3nt: TGTGCCAGCAGCTTCCCGGGACTAGGGAATTCGCAGTACTTC

len: 14
v_gene: TRBV30
j_gene: TRBJ2-5
abundance: many
d_gene: TRBD2
CDR3aa: CAWSVGREMETQYF
CDR3nt: TGTGCCTGGAGTGTAGGGCGGGAGATGGAGACCCAGTACTTC

len: 14
v_gene: TRBV18
j_gene: TRBJ2-7
abundance: medium-sized
d_gene: .
CDR3aa: CASSPPTALGEQYF
CDR3nt: TGTGCCAGCTCACCACCTACAGCTCTGGGGGAGCAGTACTTC

len: 11
v_gene: TRBV19
j_gene: TRBJ2-1
abundance: few
d_gene: .
CDR3aa: CASTGSREQFF
CDR3nt: TGTGCCAGTACCGGGAGTAGGGAGCAGTTCTTC

len: 13
v_gene: TRBV5-6
j_gene: TRBJ1-1
abundance: .
d_gene: .
CDR3aa: CASRYSRNTEAFF
CDR3nt: TGTGCCAGCAGATACTCCAGGAACACTGAAGCTTTCTTT

len: 12
v_gene: TRBV7-2
j_gene: TRBJ2-3
abundance: .
d_gene: .
CDR3aa: CASSLIRDTQYF
CDR3nt: TGTGCCAGCAGCTTAATACGAGATACGCAGTATTTT

len: 11
v_gene: TRBV12-3/TRBV12-4
j_gene: TRBJ2-7
abundance: .
d_gene: .
CDR3aa: CASSFLGEQYF
CDR3nt: TGTGCCAGCAGTTTTTTGGGTGAGCAGTACTTC

len: 14
v_gene: TRBV7-2
j_gene: TRBJ2-1
abundance: .
d_gene: TRBD2
CDR3aa: CASSRSGGDNEQFF
CDR3nt: TGTGCCAGCAGCCGTAGCGGGGGGGACAATGAGCAGTTCTTC

len: 12
v_gene: TRBV2
j_gene: TRBJ2-7
abundance: many
d_gene: .
CDR3aa: CASSGQNYEQYF
CDR3nt: TGTGCCAGCAGTGGACAGAACTACGAGCAGTACTTC

len: 12
v_gene: TRBV12-3/TRBV12-4
j_gene: TRBJ2-7
abundance: few
d_gene: .
CDR3aa: CASSGDSYEQYF
CDR3nt: TGTGCCAGCAGTGGAGACAGCTACGAGCAGTACTTC